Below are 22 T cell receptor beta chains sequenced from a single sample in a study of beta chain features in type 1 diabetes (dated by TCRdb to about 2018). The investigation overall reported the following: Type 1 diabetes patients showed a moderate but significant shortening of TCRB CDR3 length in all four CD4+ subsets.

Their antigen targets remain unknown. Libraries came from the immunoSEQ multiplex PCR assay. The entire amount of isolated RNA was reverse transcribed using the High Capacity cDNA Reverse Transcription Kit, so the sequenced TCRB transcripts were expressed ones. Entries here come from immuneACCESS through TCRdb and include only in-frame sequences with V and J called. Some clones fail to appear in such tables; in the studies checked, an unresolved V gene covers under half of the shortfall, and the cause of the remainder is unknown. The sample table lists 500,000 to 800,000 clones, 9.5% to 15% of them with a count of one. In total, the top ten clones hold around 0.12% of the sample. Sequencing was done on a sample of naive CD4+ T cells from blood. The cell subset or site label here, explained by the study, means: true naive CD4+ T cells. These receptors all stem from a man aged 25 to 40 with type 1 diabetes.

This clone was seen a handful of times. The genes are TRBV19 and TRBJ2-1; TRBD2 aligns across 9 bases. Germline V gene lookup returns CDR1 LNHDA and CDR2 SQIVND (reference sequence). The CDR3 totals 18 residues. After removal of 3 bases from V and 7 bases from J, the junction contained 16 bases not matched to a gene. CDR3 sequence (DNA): TGTGCCAGTAGTATGCCTCTAGCGGGGACCCGGAAAATAAATGAGCAGTTCTTC. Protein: CASSMPLAGTRKINEQFF.

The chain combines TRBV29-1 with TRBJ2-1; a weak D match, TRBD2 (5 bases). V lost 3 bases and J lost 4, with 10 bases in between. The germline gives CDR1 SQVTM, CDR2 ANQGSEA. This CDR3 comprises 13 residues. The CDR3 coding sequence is TGCAGCGTTGACGGGCGGGTGTACAATGAGCAGTTCTTC. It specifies CSVDGRVYNEQFF.

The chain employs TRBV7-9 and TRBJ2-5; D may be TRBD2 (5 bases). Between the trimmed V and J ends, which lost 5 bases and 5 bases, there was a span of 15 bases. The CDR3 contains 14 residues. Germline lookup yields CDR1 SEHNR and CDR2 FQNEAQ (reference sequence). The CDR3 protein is CASSPAAIRETQYF. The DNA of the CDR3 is TGTGCCAGCAGCCCAGCGGCCATTCGGGAGACCCAGTACTTC.

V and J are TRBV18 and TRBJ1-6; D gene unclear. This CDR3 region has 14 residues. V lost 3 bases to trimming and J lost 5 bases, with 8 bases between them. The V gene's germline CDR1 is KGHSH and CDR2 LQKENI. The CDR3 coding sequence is TGTGCCAGCTCACCGACACGGGATAATTCACCCCTCCACTTT. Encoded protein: CASSPTRDNSPLHF.

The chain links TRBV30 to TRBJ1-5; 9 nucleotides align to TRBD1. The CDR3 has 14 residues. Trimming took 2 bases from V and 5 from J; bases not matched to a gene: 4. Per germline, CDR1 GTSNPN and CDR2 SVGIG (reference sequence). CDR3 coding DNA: TGTGCCTGGAGTCCGGACAGGGGATATCAGCCCCAGCATTTT. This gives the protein CAWSPDRGYQPQHF.

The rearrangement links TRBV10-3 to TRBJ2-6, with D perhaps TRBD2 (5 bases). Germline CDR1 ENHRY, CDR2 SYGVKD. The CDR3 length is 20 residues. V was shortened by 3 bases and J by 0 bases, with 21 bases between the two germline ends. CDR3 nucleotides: TGTGCCATCAGTGATCCATCGCGGTCGGGAAGCGGCTCTGGGGCCAACGTCCTGACTTTC. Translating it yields CAISDPSRSGSGSGANVLTF.

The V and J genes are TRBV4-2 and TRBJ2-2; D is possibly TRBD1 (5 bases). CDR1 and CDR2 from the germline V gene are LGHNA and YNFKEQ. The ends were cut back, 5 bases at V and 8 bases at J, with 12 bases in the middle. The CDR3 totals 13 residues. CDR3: CASSVQVLGELFF. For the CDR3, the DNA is TGTGCCAGCAGCGTACAGGTCCTTGGGGAGCTGTTTTTT.

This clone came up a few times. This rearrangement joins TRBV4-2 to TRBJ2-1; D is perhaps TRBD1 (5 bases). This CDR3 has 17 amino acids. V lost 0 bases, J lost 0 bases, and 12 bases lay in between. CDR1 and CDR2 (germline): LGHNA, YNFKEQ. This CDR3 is CASSQDRGRVSYNEQFF. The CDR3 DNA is TGTGCCAGCAGCCAAGATCGCGGCAGGGTCTCCTACAATGAGCAGTTCTTC.

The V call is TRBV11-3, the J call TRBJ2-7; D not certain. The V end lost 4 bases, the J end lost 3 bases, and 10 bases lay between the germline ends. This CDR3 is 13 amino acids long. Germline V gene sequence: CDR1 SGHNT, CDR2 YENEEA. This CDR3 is CASSSSSFYEQYF. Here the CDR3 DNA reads TGTGCCAGCAGCTCCTCGTCGTTCTACGAGCAGTACTTC.

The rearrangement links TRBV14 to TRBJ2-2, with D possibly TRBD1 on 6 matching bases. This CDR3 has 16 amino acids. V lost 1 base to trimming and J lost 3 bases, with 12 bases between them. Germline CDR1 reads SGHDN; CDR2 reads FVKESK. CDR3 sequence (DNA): TGTGCCAGCAGCCAAGGTTCCAGGGGATACACCGGGGAGCTGTTTTTT. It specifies CASSQGSRGYTGELFF.

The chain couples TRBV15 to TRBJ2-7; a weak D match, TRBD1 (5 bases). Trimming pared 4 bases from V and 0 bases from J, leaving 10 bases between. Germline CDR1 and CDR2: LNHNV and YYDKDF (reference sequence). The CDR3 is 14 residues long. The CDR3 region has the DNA TGTGCCACCAGCACTCGACAGTTCTCCTACGAGCAGTACTTC. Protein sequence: CATSTRQFSYEQYF.

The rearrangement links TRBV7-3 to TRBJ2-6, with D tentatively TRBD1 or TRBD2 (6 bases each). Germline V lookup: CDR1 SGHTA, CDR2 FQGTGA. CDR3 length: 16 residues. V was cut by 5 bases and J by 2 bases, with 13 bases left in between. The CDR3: CASSRSGATGANVLTF. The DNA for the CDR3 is TGTGCCAGCAGCCGCTCGGGGGCCACTGGGGCCAACGTCCTGACTTTC. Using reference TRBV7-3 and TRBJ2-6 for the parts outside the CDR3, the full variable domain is GAGVSQTPSNKVTEKGKYVELRCDPISGHTALYWYRQSLGQGPEFLIYFQGTGAADDSGLPNDRFFAVRPEGSVSTLKIQRTERGDSAVYLCASSRSGATGANVLTFGAGSRLTVL.

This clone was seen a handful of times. The CDR3 loop reads CASSLAGGNNGYTF. CDR3 DNA sequence: TGTGCCAGCAGCTTAGCAGGAGGGAATAATGGCTACACCTTC. The rearrangement links TRBV7-2 to TRBJ1-2; D gene unclear. CDR1 is SGHTA, CDR2 FQGNSA, per germline. The CDR3 spans 14 residues. V dropped 0 bases and J dropped 6 bases, with 11 bases sitting between them. Using reference TRBV7-2 and TRBJ1-2 for the parts outside the CDR3, the full variable domain is GAGVSQSPSNKVTEKGKDVELRCDPISGHTALYWYRQSLGQGLEFLIYFQGNSAPDKSGLPSDRFSAERTGGSVSTLTIQRTQQEDSAVYLCASSLAGGNNGYTFGSGTRLTVV.

The CDR3 is CASSWDGDGSYNEQFF. In DNA form, the CDR3 reads TGCGCCAGCAGCTGGGATGGAGACGGCTCCTACAATGAGCAGTTCTTC. This sequence joins TRBV5-1 and TRBJ2-1; D gene ambiguous. Germline values: CDR1 SGHRS, CDR2 YFSETQ. Trimming shortened V by 3 bases and J by 0 bases, and 13 bases separated the two germline ends. This CDR3 region has 16 residues.

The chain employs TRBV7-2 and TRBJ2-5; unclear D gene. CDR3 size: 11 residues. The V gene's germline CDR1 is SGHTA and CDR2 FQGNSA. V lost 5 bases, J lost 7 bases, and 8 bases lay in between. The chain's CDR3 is CASSQRGTQYF. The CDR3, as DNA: TGTGCCAGCAGCCAACGCGGGACCCAGTACTTC.

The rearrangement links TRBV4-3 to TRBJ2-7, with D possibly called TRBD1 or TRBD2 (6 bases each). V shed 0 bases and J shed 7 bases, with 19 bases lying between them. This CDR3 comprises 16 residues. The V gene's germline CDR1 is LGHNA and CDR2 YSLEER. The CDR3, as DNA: TGCGCCAGCAGCCAAGATTGGGGGGCCCCAGCCGGGGAGCAGTACTTC. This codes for CASSQDWGAPAGEQYF.

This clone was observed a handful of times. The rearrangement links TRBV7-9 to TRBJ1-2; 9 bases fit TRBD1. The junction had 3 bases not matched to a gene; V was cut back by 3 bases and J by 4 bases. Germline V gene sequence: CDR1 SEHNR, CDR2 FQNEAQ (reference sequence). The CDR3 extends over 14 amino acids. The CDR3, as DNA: TGTGCCAGCAGCTTTACAGGGGGCCCCTATGGCTACACCTTC. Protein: CASSFTGGPYGYTF.

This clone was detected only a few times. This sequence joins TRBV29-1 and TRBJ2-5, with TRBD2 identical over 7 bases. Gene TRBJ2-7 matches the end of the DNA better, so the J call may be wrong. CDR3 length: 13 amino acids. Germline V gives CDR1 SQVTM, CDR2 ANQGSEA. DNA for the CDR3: TGCAGCGTTGAAGAGGGGACTACCTACGAGCAGTACTTC. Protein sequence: CSVEEGTTYEQYF.

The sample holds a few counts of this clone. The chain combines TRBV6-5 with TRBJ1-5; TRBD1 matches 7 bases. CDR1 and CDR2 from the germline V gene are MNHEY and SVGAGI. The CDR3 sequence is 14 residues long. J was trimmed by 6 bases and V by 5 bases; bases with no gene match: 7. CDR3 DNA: TGTGCCAGCAGTGCCGACAGGGCGGGTCAGCCCCAGCATTTT. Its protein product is CASSADRAGQPQHF.

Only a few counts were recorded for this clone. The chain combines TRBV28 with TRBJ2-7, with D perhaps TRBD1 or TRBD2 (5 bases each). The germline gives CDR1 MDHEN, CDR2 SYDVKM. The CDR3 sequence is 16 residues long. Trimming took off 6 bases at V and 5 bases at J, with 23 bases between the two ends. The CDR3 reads CASSHNRRRRVNEQYF. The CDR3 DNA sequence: TGTGCCAGCAGCCATAACAGGCGCCGGCGGGTTAACGAGCAGTACTTC.

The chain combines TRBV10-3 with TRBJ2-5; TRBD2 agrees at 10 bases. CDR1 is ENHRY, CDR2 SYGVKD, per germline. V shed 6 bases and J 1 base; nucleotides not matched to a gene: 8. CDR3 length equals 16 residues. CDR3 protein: CAISQSSGGSQETQYF. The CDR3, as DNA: TGTGCCATCAGCCAATCTAGCGGGGGCAGCCAAGAGACCCAGTACTTC.

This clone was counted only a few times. The CDR3 sequence: CASSNQETQYF. In DNA, the CDR3 is TGTGCCAGCAGCAACCAAGAGACCCAGTACTTC. This chain connects TRBV7-9 to TRBJ2-5, with D unclear. In germline, CDR1 is SEHNR, CDR2 FQNEAQ (reference sequence). The CDR3 has 11 residues. Trimming left V 5 bases short and J 0 bases short, with 1 base between.